This entry concerns a single TCR beta chain. What it recognizes is unknown. At one end the junction does not follow the germline gene, possibly because of a read error. This sample is drawn from a study of OX40 agonist ivuxolimab in advanced cancers. About the study: Patients were dosed with the agonistic anti-OX40 (CD134) antibody ivuxolimab. Every 2 weeks, ivuxolimab was infused into the patients intravenously at between 0.01 and 10 mg/kg. Three patients, one with hepatocellular carcinoma and two with cutaneous melanoma, responded partially.

Study conclusions and caveats: CD8+ T cells showed, on average, more clonal expansion than CD4+ cells.

The data were produced by immunoSEQ multiplex PCR, yet TCRdb's version contains in-frame clones alone and is incomplete. The sample consists of 150,000 to 190,000 clones, approximately 94% of them appearing once. The CDR3 spans 14 residues. Germline V CDR1 and CDR2: SGHRS, YFSETQ. The source of this sequence is an adult with an advanced solid tumor such as melanoma, head and neck, liver or kidney cancer. The chain uses TRBV5-1 and TRBJ2-7; 8 nucleotides agree with TRBD2. The source material was CD4+ or CD8+ T cells sorted from blood, sampled in a trial of the OX40 agonist ivuxolimab. CDR3 loop: CASSRAGVTYEQYF. CDR3 nucleotide sequence: TGCGCCAGCAGCCGAGCGGGAGTAACCTATGAGCAGTACTTC.